This note documents a single T cell receptor (beta chain) sequence. Profiling relied on immunoSEQ multiplex PCR, and the TCRdb table lists in-frame clones only, not all of them. The sample lists more than 60,000 clones, 65% to 90% occurring once. The CDR3 length is 13 residues. The V end lost 6 bases, the J end lost 2 bases, and 10 bases lay between the germline ends. Germline CDR1 reads KGHSH; CDR2 reads LQKENI. This sample was taken from a study of blood T cell repertoires in COVID-19. In the study overall: COVID-19 samples from acute and convalescent phases originated in the United States, Italy and Spain.

Patients from Seattle were sampled longitudinally, starting during active infection. This clonotype originated in a man at least 80 years old with COVID-19, enrolled during active disease. V usage is TRBV18 and J usage is TRBJ2-5; weak D call: TRBD1 (6 bases). Specimen: peripheral blood. CDR3 protein: CASSLGQQETQYF. The DNA for the CDR3 is TGTGCCAGCTCTCTTGGACAGCAAGAGACCCAGTACTTC.